Included here is one T cell receptor beta chain sequence, with context. Its target is unknown. The sample belongs to a study of graft-versus-host responses after intestinal transplantation. Germline CDR1 is MNHEY and CDR2 is SMNVEV (reference sequence). Trimming cost V 7 bases and J 3 bases, with 15 bases left between them. This CDR3 contains 15 residues. Study results and caveats: The authors found GvH clones in recipient marrow, some appearing first in ileum or blood.

The data were produced by immunoSEQ multiplex PCR, yet TCRdb's version contains in-frame clones alone and is incomplete. Of about 66,000 clones in the sample, roughly 88% are singletons; the top ten hold roughly 1.3%. The clonotype comes from a human donor who received an intestinal transplant. The input for sequencing was unstimulated CD8+ T cells sorted from spleen or lymph node cells, taken before intestinal transplant. The chain uses TRBV27 and TRBJ1-4; possibly TRBD1 for D (6 bases). In nucleotides, the CDR3 is TGTGCCAGCACAAAACAGGGATCAGCTAATGAAAAACTGTTTTTT. It encodes CASTKQGSANEKLFF.